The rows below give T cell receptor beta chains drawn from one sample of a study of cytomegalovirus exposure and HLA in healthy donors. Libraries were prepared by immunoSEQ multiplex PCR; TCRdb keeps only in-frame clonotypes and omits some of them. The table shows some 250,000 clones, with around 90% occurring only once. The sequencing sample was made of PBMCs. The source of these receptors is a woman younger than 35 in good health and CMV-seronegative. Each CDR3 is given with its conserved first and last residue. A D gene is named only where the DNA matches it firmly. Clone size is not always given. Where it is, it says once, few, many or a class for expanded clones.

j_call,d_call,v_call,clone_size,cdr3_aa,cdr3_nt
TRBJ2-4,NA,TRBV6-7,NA,CAQRGALLGIQYF,TGTGCCCAACGCGGGGCCCTATTAGGCATTCAGTACTTC
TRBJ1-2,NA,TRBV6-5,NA,CASSYSIIAYGYTF,TGTGCCAGCAGTTACTCGATCATAGCTTATGGCTACACCTTC
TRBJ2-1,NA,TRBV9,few,CASSGLPNEQFF,TGTGCCAGCAGTGGACTACCCAATGAGCAGTTCTTC
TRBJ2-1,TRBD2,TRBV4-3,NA,CASSQDLSGGRDEQFF,TGCGCCAGCAGCCAAGATTTGAGCGGGGGCCGGGATGAGCAGTTCTTC
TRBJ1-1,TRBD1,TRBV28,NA,CASSSYRGLSAEAFF,TGTGCCAGCAGTTCGTACAGGGGGCTAAGTGCTGAAGCTTTCTTT
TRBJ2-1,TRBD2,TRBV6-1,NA,CASSPAGGYNEQFF,TGTGCCAGCAGCCCAGCGGGGGGATACAATGAGCAGTTCTTC
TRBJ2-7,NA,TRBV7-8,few,CASSPSDGTYEQYF,TGTGCCAGCAGCCCTTCGGACGGGACTTACGAGCAGTACTTC
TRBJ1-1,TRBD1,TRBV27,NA,CASKGPLTGDVEAFF,TGTGCCAGCAAAGGCCCTTTAACAGGGGACGTTGAAGCTTTCTTT
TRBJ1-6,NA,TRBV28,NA,CASSLDRYNSPLHF,TGTGCCAGCAGTTTAGACAGATATAATTCACCCCTCCACTTT
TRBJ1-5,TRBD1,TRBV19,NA,CASSLPRQGRYQPQHF,TGTGCCAGTAGTCTTCCCAGACAGGGGAGGTATCAGCCCCAGCATTTT
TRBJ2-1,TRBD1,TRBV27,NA,CASSLWTGAYNEQFF,TGTGCCAGCAGTTTATGGACAGGGGCCTACAATGAGCAGTTCTTC
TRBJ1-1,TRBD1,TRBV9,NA,CASSTGTVVIGITEAFF,TGTGCCAGCAGCACCGGGACAGTGGTGATAGGGATTACTGAAGCTTTCTTT
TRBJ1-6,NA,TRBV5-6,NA,CASSLGRSIYNSPLHF,TGTGCCAGCAGCTTGGGGCGGTCTATCTATAATTCACCCCTCCACTTT
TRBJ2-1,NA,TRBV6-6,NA,CASSYPTTSRVVEQFF,TGTGCCAGCAGTTACCCGACCACTAGTCGGGTCGTTGAGCAGTTCTTC
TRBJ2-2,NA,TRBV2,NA,CASSDLFANTGELFF,TGTGCCAGCAGTGACCTGTTCGCGAACACCGGGGAGCTGTTTTTT
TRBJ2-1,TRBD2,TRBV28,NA,CASRNRGDTLFF,TGTGCCAGCAGGAACCGGGGGGATACGCTGTTCTTC
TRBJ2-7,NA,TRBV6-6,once,CASSYGARRYEQYF,TGTGCCAGCAGTTACGGGGCGCGTCGCTACGAGCAGTACTTC
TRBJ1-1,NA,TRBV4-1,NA,CASSQVPPGTEAFF,TGCGCCAGCAGCCAAGTCCCCCCCGGCACTGAAGCTTTCTTT
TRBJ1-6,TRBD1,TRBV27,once,CASSLSGDRGSYSYNSPLHF,TGTGCCAGCAGTTTATCCGGGGACAGGGGTTCTTACTCCTATAATTCACCCCTCCACTTT
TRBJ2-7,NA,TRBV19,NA,CASSHDSFYSYEQYF,TGTGCCAGTAGTCATGACTCATTCTACTCCTACGAGCAGTACTTC
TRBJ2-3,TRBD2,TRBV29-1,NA,CSVNMGGTSTDTQYF,TGCAGCGTTAATATGGGAGGGACCAGCACAGATACGCAGTATTTT
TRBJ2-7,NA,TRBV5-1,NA,CASRGGLWGSYEQYF,TGCGCCAGCAGGGGAGGCTTGTGGGGCTCCTACGAGCAGTACTTC
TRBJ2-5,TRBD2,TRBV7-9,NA,CASSPRLGGRYQETQYF,TGTGCCAGCAGCCCCAGATTGGGGGGGAGGTACCAAGAGACCCAGTACTTC
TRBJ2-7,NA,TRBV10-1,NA,CASTDGVREQYF,TGCGCCAGCACCGACGGGGTCCGCGAGCAGTACTTC
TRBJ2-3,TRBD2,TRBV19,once,CASSILRGGRTDTQYF,TGTGCCAGTAGTATCCTACGGGGGGGCCGTACAGATACGCAGTATTTT
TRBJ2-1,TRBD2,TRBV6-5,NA,CASSYGTGGLGEQFF,TGTGCCAGCAGTTACGGGACGGGGGGGCTCGGTGAGCAGTTCTTC
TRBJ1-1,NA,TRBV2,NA,CASREGTAMNTEAFF,TGTGCCAGCAGGGAGGGAACAGCGATGAACACTGAAGCTTTCTTT
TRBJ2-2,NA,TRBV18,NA,CASSLEDWVVTGELFF,TGTGCCAGCTCACTTGAGGATTGGGTGGTCACCGGGGAGCTGTTTTTT
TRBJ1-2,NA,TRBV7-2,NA,CASSLHRTSMAYTF,TGTGCCAGCAGCTTACATCGGACATCTATGGCCTACACCTTC
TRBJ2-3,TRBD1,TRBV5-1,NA,CAERQGSTDTQYF,TGCGCAGAGAGACAGGGGAGTACAGATACGCAGTATTTT
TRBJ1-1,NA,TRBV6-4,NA,CASSSTAWNTEAFF,TGTGCCAGCAGTTCGACAGCCTGGAACACTGAAGCTTTCTTT
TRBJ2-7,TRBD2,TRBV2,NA,CASRIFGAGEAYEQYF,TGTGCCAGCAGGATCTTTGGGGCGGGGGAGGCCTACGAGCAGTACTTC
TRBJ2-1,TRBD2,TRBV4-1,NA,CASSRLAGGYNEQFF,TGCGCCAGCAGCCGACTAGCGGGGGGATACAATGAGCAGTTCTTC
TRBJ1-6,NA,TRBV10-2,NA,CASSEGGAFYNSPLHF,TGCGCCAGCAGTGAGGGGGGGGCTTTCTATAATTCACCCCTCCACTTT
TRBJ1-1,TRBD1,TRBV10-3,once,CAISGSGTGASFTEAFF,TGTGCCATCAGTGGGTCCGGGACAGGGGCATCATTCACTGAAGCTTTCTTT
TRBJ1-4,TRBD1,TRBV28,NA,CASMAGQGAEKLFF,TGTGCCAGCATGGCGGGACAGGGGGCGGAAAAACTGTTTTTT
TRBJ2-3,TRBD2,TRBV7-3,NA,CASSSPGLAETDTQYF,TGTGCCAGCAGCTCCCCGGGACTAGCGGAAACAGATACGCAGTATTTT
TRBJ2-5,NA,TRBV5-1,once,CASSFRDSRKETQYF,TGCGCCAGCAGCTTCAGGGACTCGAGAAAAGAGACCCAGTACTTC
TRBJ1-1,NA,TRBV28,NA,CAHRGGMNTEAFF,TGTGCCCACCGGGGGGGAATGAACACTGAAGCTTTCTTT
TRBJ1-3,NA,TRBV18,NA,CASSPPGAPGNTIYF,TGTGCCAGCTCACCACCAGGGGCCCCTGGAAACACCATATATTTT
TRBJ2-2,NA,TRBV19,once,CASSQAGANTGELFF,TGTGCCAGTAGCCAGGCAGGGGCGAACACCGGGGAGCTGTTTTTT
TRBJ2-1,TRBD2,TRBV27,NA,CASSGTTRYNEQFF,TGTGCCAGCAGCGGGACTACAAGATACAATGAGCAGTTCTTC
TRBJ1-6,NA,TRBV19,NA,CASGSTYNSPLHF,TGTGCCAGTGGGAGCACCTATAATTCACCCCTCCACTTT
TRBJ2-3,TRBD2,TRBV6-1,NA,CASEELAGGEDTQYF,TGTGCCAGCGAGGAACTAGCGGGGGGTGAAGATACGCAGTATTTT
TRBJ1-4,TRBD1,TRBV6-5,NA,CASSDRESEKLFF,TGTGCCAGCAGCGACAGGGAGAGTGAAAAACTGTTTTTT